Listed below are T cell receptor beta chains from one sample, sequenced in a study of blood T cell repertoires in COVID-19. Using immunoSEQ multiplex PCR, the repertoire was profiled, and TCRdb retains in-frame clones only, with some absent. The repertoire holds some 270,000 clones, with roughly 89% as singletons. The specimen was PBMCs or T cells enriched from blood (not recorded which). All receptors derive from a woman between 40 and 55 years old who had recovered from COVID-19. Both conserved end residues are part of each CDR3. The D gene is left open where the match is weak. Expanded clones get a size class; other rows say once, few or many, or leave the size out.

v_gene,j_gene,abundance,d_gene,len,CDR3aa,CDR3nt
TRBV21-1,TRBJ1-2,.,.,18,CASSKAVRQGAKYYGYTF,TGTGCCAGCAGCAAAGCTGTTAGGCAGGGGGCCAAATACTATGGCTACACCTTC
TRBV19,TRBJ1-2,.,.,12,CASSPGGYGYTF,TGTGCCAGTAGTCCGGGGGGATATGGCTACACCTTC
TRBV25-1,TRBJ2-2,.,TRBD1,14,CASGQGSNTGELFF,TGTGCCAGCGGACAGGGGTCGAACACCGGGGAGCTGTTTTTT
TRBV7-6,TRBJ2-5,.,TRBD2,16,CASSLFGGAIRETQYF,TGTGCCAGCAGCTTATTCGGGGGGGCCATCCGGGAGACCCAGTACTTC
TRBV6-5,TRBJ2-2,.,.,14,CASGGGSVTGELFF,TGTGCCAGCGGAGGAGGTAGCGTCACCGGGGAGCTGTTTTTT
TRBV18,TRBJ1-1,.,.,12,CASSPQGTEAFF,TGTGCCAGCTCACCACAGGGGACTGAAGCTTTCTTT
TRBV30,TRBJ2-2,.,.,15,CAWSVRGPNTGELFF,TGTGCCTGGAGTGTAAGGGGTCCGAACACCGGGGAGCTGTTTTTT
TRBV30,TRBJ1-2,.,.,13,CAWKDLRRQGYTF,TGTGCCTGGAAGGACCTGAGGAGGCAGGGCTACACCTTC
TRBV6-5,TRBJ1-2,.,.,14,CASRNRDPRFGYTF,TGTGCCAGCAGGAACAGGGACCCTCGATTTGGCTACACCTTC
TRBV6-1,TRBJ1-4,.,.,18,CASSEIAVLVSENEKLFF,TGTGCCAGCAGTGAAATTGCGGTTTTGGTATCCGAAAATGAAAAACTGTTTTTT
TRBV29-1,TRBJ1-1,.,.,15,CSVGGVISLRAEAFF,TGCAGCGTTGGAGGTGTAATCTCCTTACGGGCTGAAGCTTTCTTT
TRBV6-2/TRBV6-3,TRBJ1-5,.,.,19,CASSYLLDSGAGGNQPQHF,TGTGCCAGCAGTTACTTGCTCGATTCAGGGGCCGGCGGCAATCAGCCCCAGCATTTT
TRBV5-4,TRBJ1-1,.,.,15,CASSLAQGMNTEAFF,TGTGCCAGCAGCTTGGCCCAGGGGATGAACACTGAAGCTTTCTTT
TRBV11-2,TRBJ1-1,.,.,13,CASSWQGNTEAFF,TGTGCCAGCAGTTGGCAGGGGAACACTGAAGCTTTCTTT
TRBV7-2,TRBJ1-1,.,TRBD1,15,CASSFAGTANTEAFF,TGTGCCAGCAGCTTTGCCGGGACAGCGAACACTGAAGCTTTCTTT
TRBV3-1/TRBV3-2,TRBJ2-1,.,.,11,CASSQGGEQFF,TGTGCCAGCAGCCAAGGCGGTGAGCAGTTCTTC
TRBV5-4,TRBJ2-7,.,.,14,CASSFDYREGEQYF,TGTGCCAGCAGCTTCGACTACAGGGAAGGCGAGCAGTACTTC
TRBV7-2,TRBJ2-1,once,.,16,CASSPRLLSSYNEQFF,TGTGCCAGCAGCCCTAGACTTCTCAGCTCCTACAATGAGCAGTTCTTC
TRBV7-2,TRBJ2-7,.,.,14,CASSPHREHYEQYF,TGTGCCAGCAGCCCCCACAGGGAGCACTACGAGCAGTACTTC
TRBV18,TRBJ2-4,.,TRBD1,15,CASSPGTGGLGIQYF,TGTGCCAGCTCACCCGGGACAGGGGGCCTAGGCATTCAGTACTTC
TRBV5-4,TRBJ2-5,.,TRBD2,14,CASSPGLAGGAQYF,TGTGCCAGCAGCCCAGGACTAGCGGGAGGGGCCCAGTACTTC
TRBV24-1,TRBJ2-6,.,TRBD1,17,CATKRTGKRSGANVLTF,TGTGCCACCAAGAGGACAGGGAAAAGGTCTGGGGCCAACGTCCTGACTTTC